Listed below are T cell receptor beta chains from one sample, sequenced in a study of T cells expressing NK-cell markers. TCRdb reprocessed the 5' RACE reads and reports one entry per CDR3 protein, with no DNA. Its clone listing holds 500,000 or so distinct CDR3 sequences. Sequenced material: blood T cells: a sorted CD56 or NKG2C T cell subset, CD4+ or CD8+ T cells, or bulk PBMC T cells (not recorded which). The source of these receptors is a man between 18 and 29 years old in good health. Each CDR3 is given with its conserved first and last residue. Each record gives: CDR3 protein, J gene, V gene.

cdr3_aa: CASSQSGTSYNEQFF
j_call: TRBJ2-1
v_call: TRBV11-2

cdr3_aa: CATSLWDGLAGELFF
j_call: TRBJ2-2
v_call: TRBV27

cdr3_aa: CASSQELAGRNEQFF
j_call: TRBJ2-1
v_call: TRBV4-1

cdr3_aa: CAISPDSPSYNEQFF
j_call: TRBJ2-1
v_call: TRBV10-3

cdr3_aa: CASSPLGLENSPLHF
j_call: TRBJ1-6
v_call: TRBV18

cdr3_aa: CASRVTGVLNQPQHF
j_call: TRBJ1-5
v_call: TRBV6-5

cdr3_aa: CSANGEPYNEQFF
j_call: TRBJ2-1
v_call: TRBV20-1

cdr3_aa: CASSTGLGLPYNEQFF
j_call: TRBJ2-1
v_call: TRBV5-1

cdr3_aa: CASSLAGVRSGEAFF
j_call: TRBJ1-1
v_call: TRBV12-3/TRBV12-4

cdr3_aa: CSARFQAYEQFF
j_call: TRBJ2-1
v_call: TRBV20-1

cdr3_aa: CASSFDSGRAGETQYF
j_call: TRBJ2-5
v_call: TRBV5-1

cdr3_aa: CASSPLAVPLNTQYF
j_call: TRBJ2-3
v_call: TRBV7-2

cdr3_aa: CASSQAGSLGGYTF
j_call: TRBJ1-2
v_call: TRBV4-3

cdr3_aa: CASSPTKNTIYF
j_call: TRBJ1-3
v_call: TRBV7-2

cdr3_aa: CASTLGTVYEQYF
j_call: TRBJ2-7
v_call: TRBV25-1

cdr3_aa: CASRILETEAFF
j_call: TRBJ1-1
v_call: TRBV6-1

cdr3_aa: CASGTENTGELFF
j_call: TRBJ2-2
v_call: TRBV12-3/TRBV12-4

cdr3_aa: CASSFSPYQPQHF
j_call: TRBJ1-5
v_call: TRBV12-3/TRBV12-4

cdr3_aa: CSAEGTSGRGDQETQYF
j_call: TRBJ2-5
v_call: TRBV20-1

cdr3_aa: CARRQGIGDEKLFF
j_call: TRBJ1-4
v_call: TRBV27

cdr3_aa: CASSLGAGDGSEQYF
j_call: TRBJ2-7
v_call: TRBV12-3/TRBV12-4

cdr3_aa: CASGLEAGGTDTQYF
j_call: TRBJ2-3
v_call: TRBV12-5

cdr3_aa: CASSESGGFYEQYF
j_call: TRBJ2-7
v_call: TRBV2

cdr3_aa: CASNRDFPGEQYF
j_call: TRBJ2-7
v_call: TRBV7-9

cdr3_aa: CSARPLGPLNYGYTF
j_call: TRBJ1-2
v_call: TRBV20-1

cdr3_aa: CASSLRTGRDSPLHF
j_call: TRBJ1-6
v_call: TRBV9